This T cell receptor beta chain was recorded in a study of glioma-infiltrating T cells. Study-level background: Blood libraries targeted about 4- to 11-fold coverage of about one million T cells. Whole-study results and caveats: Patients with low tissue-blood divergence carried a signature set of shared blood CDR3 motifs.

With respect to this clonotype: Its antigen is not known.

The iRepertoire nested amplicon-rescue multiplex PCR amplified TCR alpha and beta CDR3s from RNA. Tissue mRNA or PBMC total RNA, roughly 85-450 ng, went into one-step reverse transcription and amplification. One entry per CDR3 protein results from TCRdb running MiXCR on the multiplex PCR reads. Altogether 400,000 or so distinct CDR3 sequences are present, more than 35% being singletons, with the ten largest covering about 12%. Between the trimmed V and J ends, which lost 2 bases and 6 bases, there was a span of 22 bases. CDR1 and CDR2 (germline): SGHTA, FQGNSA. The CDR3 has 18 residues. Sequenced input: glioma tissue, nonneoplastic brain tissue, or PBMCs (not recorded which). The TCR originated in a human donor with low-grade glioma or glioblastoma, undergoing nonglioma brain surgery, or in good health (not recorded which). The V call is TRBV7-2, the J call TRBJ1-4, with D perhaps TRBD1 (5 bases). The CDR3 protein is CASSLRPRSGPLDEKLFF. The CDR3, as DNA: TGTGCCAGCAGCTTAAGGCCCCGCTCAGGGCCCCTCGATGAAAAACTGTTTTTT. The variable domain in full, completed from reference TRBV7-2 and TRBJ1-4, reads GAGVSQSPSNKVTEKGKDVELRCDPISGHTALYWYRQSLGQGLEFLIYFQGNSAPDKSGLPSDRFSAERTGGSVSTLTIQRTQQEDSAVYLCASSLRPRSGPLDEKLFFGSGTQLSVL.